This is a list of T cell receptor beta chains from one sample in a study of Ad26.COV2.S vaccination and SARS-CoV-2 variants. Only in-frame clones appear in the TCRdb table, and some are missing; sequencing was by immunoSEQ multiplex PCR. The sample includes over 400,000 clones, approximately 92% of them seen just once. The source material was peripheral blood, sampled in a trial of Ad26.COV2.S vaccine versus placebo. These receptor sequences come from a person aged 18-60 years who received the Ad26.COV2.S COVID-19 vaccine or a placebo. Both conserved end residues are part of each CDR3. Fields, in order: V gene, J gene, D gene, clone size, CDR3 DNA, CDR3 protein. A D gene is named only where the DNA matches it firmly. For some rows the clone size is stated as once, few or many, or as a class when expanded; others skip it.

TRBV27	TRBJ2-7	TRBD2	once	TGTGCCAGCAGAGGACTAGCGGGGGGCTCCTACGAGCAGTACTTC	CASRGLAGGSYEQYF
TRBV6-2/TRBV6-3	TRBJ2-2	-	-	TGTGCCAGCAGTTGGTTGGGTCGGGGCAAGACCGGGGAGCTGTTTTTT	CASSWLGRGKTGELFF
TRBV19	TRBJ2-2	TRBD1	-	TGTGCCAGTAGTATCGTAAGACAGGGGGCTAGGACCGGGGAGCTGTTTTTT	CASSIVRQGARTGELFF
TRBV5-6	TRBJ2-7	TRBD2	-	TGTGCCAGCAGCGGTGGACTAGCGGGGGAAGAGCAGTACTTC	CASSGGLAGEEQYF
TRBV6-4	TRBJ1-1	TRBD1	once	TGTGCCAGCAGTGACACACCCGGGACAGGGATAACTTTCTTT	CASSDTPGTGITFF
TRBV19	TRBJ1-2	-	once	TGTGCCAGTACCTACGCCGTCGGACACCCCTATGGCTACACCTTC	CASTYAVGHPYGYTF
TRBV7-6	TRBJ2-6	-	-	TGTGCCAGCAGCTTAGCCTTAATGGGCTCTGGGGCCAACGTCCTGACTTTC	CASSLALMGSGANVLTF
TRBV15	TRBJ1-1	-	-	TGTGCCACCAGCAGAGAGCGGGGGACTGAAGCTTTCTTT	CATSRERGTEAFF
TRBV2	TRBJ1-5	TRBD1	-	TGTGCCAGCAGTGATGTGGACAGGGGTGTTAAAAATCAGCCCCAGCATTTT	CASSDVDRGVKNQPQHF
TRBV30	TRBJ1-2	-	-	TGTGCCTGGAATGCGGGGGCTCTCTATGGCTACACCTTC	CAWNAGALYGYTF
TRBV28	TRBJ2-1	TRBD2	-	TGTGCCAGCAGCCCTAGCGGGGGGCTCTACAATGAGCAGTTCTTC	CASSPSGGLYNEQFF
TRBV11-3	TRBJ2-1	TRBD2	-	TGTGCCAGCAGCCGACAGGGACTAGCGGACAATGAGCAGTTCTTC	CASSRQGLADNEQFF
TRBV9	TRBJ1-5	-	-	TGTGCCAGCAGCCCATCGTCTTATAGCAATCAGCCCCAGCATTTT	CASSPSSYSNQPQHF
TRBV7-2	TRBJ2-7	TRBD1	-	TGTGCCAGCAGCTTACTTGGGGACAGGGATACCTACGAGCAGTACTTC	CASSLLGDRDTYEQYF
TRBV19	TRBJ1-2	-	-	TGTGCCAGTAGTGCTTATCAAGGGAACTATGGCTACACCTTC	CASSAYQGNYGYTF
TRBV28	TRBJ1-2	-	-	TGTGCCAGCAGTTCCCCAGGGGTTGGCTACACCTTC	CASSSPGVGYTF
TRBV12-5	TRBJ1-5	-	-	TGTGCTAGTGGTTTGGTATATCAGCCCCAGCATTTT	CASGLVYQPQHF
TRBV6-5	TRBJ1-5	-	-	TGTGCCAGCAGTCAACAGCAGTTTGATCAGCCCCAGCATTTT	CASSQQQFDQPQHF
TRBV6-5	TRBJ2-3	-	-	TGTGCCAGCAGTCCGGCGGGGGATACGCAGTATTTT	CASSPAGDTQYF
TRBV19	TRBJ1-5	-	-	TGTGCCAGTAGTATACTTGGTCAGCCCCAGCATTTT	CASSILGQPQHF
TRBV9	TRBJ1-2	-	-	TGTGCCAGCAGCGGAGGGGATCTCTATGGCTACACCTTC	CASSGGDLYGYTF
TRBV7-9	TRBJ2-2	TRBD2	-	TGTGCCAGCAGCGGGGCAGCGGGAGTGCCCTCCCAAACATCCAGGTCGGGCACCGGGGAGCTGTTTTTT	CASSGAAGVPSQTSRSGTGELFF
TRBV9	TRBJ1-6	-	-	TGTGCCAGCAGCGTAGATCTGGGAAACTCACCCCTCCACTTT	CASSVDLGNSPLHF
TRBV12-3/TRBV12-4	TRBJ1-1	TRBD1	once	TGTGCCAGCAGTTTCACCAGGGGGCTGGAAGCTTTCTTT	CASSFTRGLEAFF
TRBV9	TRBJ1-4	-	-	TGTGCCAGCAGCGTAGGCGGAGACGTGAGGGACGTTGCCCTGTTTTTT	CASSVGGDVRDVALFF
TRBV5-1	TRBJ2-7	-	-	TGCGCCAGCAGCCGAGGGTTCTACGAGCAGTACTTC	CASSRGFYEQYF